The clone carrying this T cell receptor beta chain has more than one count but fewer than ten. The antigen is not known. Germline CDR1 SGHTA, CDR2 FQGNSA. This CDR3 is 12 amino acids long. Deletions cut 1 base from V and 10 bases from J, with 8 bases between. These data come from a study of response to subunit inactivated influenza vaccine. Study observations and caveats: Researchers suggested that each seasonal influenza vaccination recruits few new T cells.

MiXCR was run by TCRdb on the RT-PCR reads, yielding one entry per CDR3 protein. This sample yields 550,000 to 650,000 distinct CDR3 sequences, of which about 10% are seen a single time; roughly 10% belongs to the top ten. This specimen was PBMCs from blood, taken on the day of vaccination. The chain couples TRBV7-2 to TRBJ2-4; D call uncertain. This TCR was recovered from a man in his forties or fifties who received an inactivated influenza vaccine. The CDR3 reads CASSLVLGIQYF. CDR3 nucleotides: TGTGCCAGCAGCTTAGTTCTAGGGATTCAGTACTTC. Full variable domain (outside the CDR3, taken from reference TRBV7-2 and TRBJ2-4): GAGVSQSPSNKVTEKGKDVELRCDPISGHTALYWYRQSLGQGLEFLIYFQGNSAPDKSGLPSDRFSAERTGGSVSTLTIQRTQQEDSAVYLCASSLVLGIQYFGAGTRLSVL.